Detailed here is one T cell receptor (beta chain). Its antigen remains unknown. The authors kept the mixed lymphocyte reaction cells in coculture at 37°C for approximately 6 days. The data were obtained in a study of siplizumab effects on memory and regulatory T cells. Study conclusions and caveats: Sequences that were alloreactive and traceable to unstimulated CD4+ memory cells were significantly reduced by siplizumab.

The germline V and J ends were trimmed by 8 bases and 3 bases, with 18 bases remaining between them. This CDR3 is 15 amino acids long. Per germline, CDR1 LNHDA and CDR2 SQIVND (reference sequence). Generated by immunoSEQ multiplex PCR, the TCRdb table keeps only in-frame clones and is missing some. The sample lists about 13,000 clones, about two fifths occurring once. Sequencing was performed on CFSE-low (dividing) CD8+ T cells sorted from an allogeneic mixed lymphocyte reaction. This chain uses TRBV19 with TRBJ2-3; D might be TRBD2 (6 bases). The TCR sequence derives from a human donor in good health; the cells came from an allogeneic mixed lymphocyte reaction. The CDR3, as DNA: TGTGCCAGTTCGTGGTACGCGGGAAGGACAGATACGCAGTATTTT. Its translation is CASSWYAGRTDTQYF.